The 4 T cell receptor beta chains below were found in one sample sequenced in a study of shared clonotypes between healthy human individuals. Using immunoSEQ multiplex PCR, the repertoire was profiled, and TCRdb retains in-frame clones only, with some absent. The sample has some 500,000 clones; around 77% are singletons. Sequencing was performed on PBMCs. These TCRs come from a middle-aged woman in good health. Some clones in this sample may be carry-over from other donors' samples.

The chain employs TRBV5-1 and TRBJ1-1; perhaps TRBD1 as D (6 bases). CDR1 is SGHRS and CDR2 is YFSETQ in the germline V gene. The CDR3 runs to 14 residues. V lost 4 bases and J lost 3, with 13 bases in between. The chain's CDR3 is CASSKQGRDTEAFF. CDR3 DNA: TGCGCCAGCAGCAAACAGGGTAGGGACACTGAAGCTTTCTTT. The variable domain in full, with the rest retrieved from reference TRBV5-1 and TRBJ1-1, is KAGVTQTPRYLIKTRGQQVTLSCSPISGHRSVSWYQQTPGQGLQFLFEYFSETQRNKGNFPGRFSGRQFSNSRSEMNVSTLELGDSALYLCASSKQGRDTEAFFGQGTRLTVV.

The V gene is TRBV28, the J gene TRBJ2-7; possibly TRBD1 for D (6 bases). Trimming removed 0 bases from V and 5 bases from J, with 14 bases in between. The CDR3 length is 15 residues. Germline CDR1 is MDHEN and CDR2 is SYDVKM. The CDR3 region is CASSLWDDRMHEQYF. The DNA of the CDR3 is TGTGCCAGCAGTTTATGGGACGACAGGATGCACGAGCAGTACTTC.

This clone has only a few counts. V gene TRBV7-6 combines with J gene TRBJ2-5; 11 bases fit TRBD2. The J call may be incorrect, as the DNA end agrees better with TRBJ2-7. This CDR3 comprises 17 residues. Germline V gene sequence: CDR1 SGHVS, CDR2 FNYEAQ. The chain's CDR3 is CASSPGTSGLSSYEQYF. The CDR3 region has the DNA TGTGCCAGCAGCCCCGGGACTAGCGGTTTGAGCTCCTACGAGCAGTACTTC.

To note about this clone: The same CDR3 can be traced to other DNA sequences in this sample. This chain uses TRBV7-2 with TRBJ2-7; 12 nucleotides line up with TRBD1. The CDR3 sequence is 15 residues long. From germline, CDR1 is SGHTA and CDR2 FQGNSA. V lost 3 bases to trimming and J lost 4 bases; unmatched junction nucleotides: 4. This CDR3 reads CASSLGQGAFYEQYF. As DNA, the CDR3 is TGTGCCAGCAGCTTGGGACAGGGGGCTTTTTACGAGCAGTACTTC.